The sequence of this T cell receptor beta chain was determined in a study of CXCR3-negative and CXCR3-positive naive CD8 T cells. Looking at the study overall: For each library, about 1.5 +/- 0.3 million TRB reads were obtained, about 135 million in total.

Looked up from germline, CDR1 is MNHEY and CDR2 is SMNVEV (reference sequence). The CDR3 has 15 amino acids. Carrying UMI labels, the TRB cDNA libraries were prepared through 5' RACE. TCRdb reworked the 5' RACE reads into one entry per CDR3 protein, no DNA. The sample includes tens of thousands of distinct CDR3 sequences. The chain recombines TRBV27 with TRBJ1-2. Source material: naive CXCR3- CD8+ T cells from blood. Described subset: CD45RO-CCR7+CD27+CD95- naive CD8+ T cells lacking CXCR3 (TNR3-). The receptor comes from a human donor in good health. Some clones in this sample may be carry-over from other donors' samples. CDR3 region: CASSLSSLLGYGYTF.